The clone carrying this TCR beta chain was seen a handful of times. Its antigen remains unidentified. The sample is drawn from a study of T cell responses to AZD1222 COVID-19 vaccine. Study details: Pooled samples include second doses given at about 4 or 12 weeks. Study outcomes and limitations: Among spike-specific TCRs, nearly half reportedly target unmutated variant regions. Possibly, clonal diversity was underestimated; donors were largely white British and included more females. Across the whole spike, CD4 TCRs peaked at regions 160-218 and 743-854.

The germline V gene encodes CDR1 SNHLY and CDR2 FYNNEI. Trimming pared 6 bases from V and 7 bases from J, leaving 12 bases between. CDR3 size: 12 residues. Method: immunoSEQ multiplex PCR; TCRdb's copy keeps in-frame clones and lacks some. Here the sample spans approximately 170,000 clones, just over 90% being singletons. V is TRBV2 and J is TRBJ1-1; D is perhaps TRBD1 (5 bases). Here the sequenced sample was peripheral blood, taken on day 0 of AZD1222 vaccination. The receptor was isolated from an adult in good health. For the CDR3, the DNA is TGTGCCAGCAGCATTCGACAGCTTGAAGCTTTCTTT. Amino acids: CASSIRQLEAFF.